The clone carrying this TCR beta chain was counted a few times. Since all of the isolated RNA was reverse transcribed, expressed TCRB transcripts were what got sequenced. Measured with immunoSEQ multiplex PCR; TCRdb has only the in-frame clones, and not every one. The sample has 200,000 to 250,000 clones, 25% to 30% seen once. This sample stems from a study of beta chain features in type 1 diabetes. Trimming removed 1 base at V and 0 bases at J, with 19 bases between. Germline CDR1 is MGHDK and CDR2 is SYGVNS. The CDR3 has 18 residues. The chain combines TRBV25-1 with TRBJ2-7, with a possible D match to TRBD1 (6 bases). This sequence originates from a man aged 25 to 40 in good health. Sequenced material: central memory CD4+ T cells from blood. CDR3 in DNA: TGTGCCAGCAGTGAATCGGCGTCTCGGCAGGGGAGCTCCTACGAGCAGTACTTC. Its protein is CASSESASRQGSSYEQYF.